The 9 T cell receptor beta chains below were found in one sample sequenced in a study of T cell changes during pregnancy in multiple sclerosis. Produced via immunoSEQ multiplex PCR; TCRdb's table is partial and in-frame only. The sample has 65,000 to 85,000 clones, approximately 88% seen once. The sequencing here drew on peripheral blood, taken in the first trimester of pregnancy. These receptors originate from a female donor in good health, enrolled as a control in a pregnancy study.

The chain uses TRBV27 and TRBJ1-2; D is ambiguous. This CDR3 spans 12 amino acids. Trimming stripped 3 bases from V and 8 bases from J, with 10 bases between. Germline V lookup: CDR1 MNHEY, CDR2 SMNVEV (reference sequence). DNA for the CDR3: TGTGCCAGCAGTTTTAGGGAGGGAGGCTACACCTTC. Translated: CASSFREGGYTF.

This clone was picked up a small number of times. V and J are TRBV9 and TRBJ1-1; weak D call: TRBD1 (5 bases). Germline CDR1 reads SGDLS; CDR2 reads YYNGEE. This CDR3 contains 13 residues. Trimming pared 4 bases from V and 1 base from J, leaving 8 bases between. This chain's CDR3 is CASSPQGNTEAFF. CDR3 nucleotide sequence: TGTGCCAGCAGCCCCCAGGGGAACACTGAAGCTTTCTTT.

DNA for the CDR3: TGTGCCAGCAGCAGACGACAGGGGCTTAATGAAAAACTGTTTTTT. Its translation: CASSRRQGLNEKLFF. The chain employs TRBV7-8 and TRBJ1-4, with 8 positions matching TRBD1. The CDR3 spans 15 residues. V was pared by 5 bases and J by 4 bases, with 6 bases of the junction left unmatched. Germline lookup yields CDR1 SGHVS and CDR2 FQNEAQ.

The rearrangement links TRBV7-9 to TRBJ2-7, with TRBD1 identical over 10 bases. Germline CDR1 and CDR2: SEHNR and FQNEAQ (reference sequence). With 1 base clipped from V and 5 bases from J, the junction kept 5 bases outside the gene matches. This CDR3 region has 15 residues. The CDR3 sequence is CASSLDGTGVNEQYF. The CDR3 DNA sequence: TGTGCCAGCAGCTTAGACGGGACAGGGGTCAACGAGCAGTACTTC.

The chain is built from TRBV14 and TRBJ2-7; 11 bases are a match to TRBD2. V lost 0 bases, J lost 3 bases, and 4 bases stayed unmatched. The CDR3 is made up of 16 amino acids. Germline loops: CDR1 SGHDN, CDR2 FVKESK. The CDR3 bases are TGTGCCAGCAGCCAAGAGTCGGGACTAGCGGACTACGAGCAGTACTTC. Its translation: CASSQESGLADYEQYF.

The chain links TRBV19 to TRBJ2-7, with a possible D match to TRBD2 (6 bases). CDR1 LNHDA and CDR2 SQIVND come from the germline V gene (reference sequence). The CDR3 loop spans 14 amino acids. Trimming pared 3 bases from V and 3 bases from J, leaving 12 bases between. In DNA form, the CDR3 reads TGTGCCAGTAGTATTGCGCAGGGAGGCTACGAGCAGTACTTC. Translated: CASSIAQGGYEQYF.

The J gene is TRBJ2-1, the V gene TRBV18; 11 positions match TRBD1. The CDR3 sequence is 13 residues long. Germline CDR1 KGHSH, CDR2 LQKENI. Losses at the gene ends were 9 bases for V and 7 bases for J; bases not matched to a gene: 5. Written as DNA, the CDR3 is TGTGCCAGTAGGACAGGGGGCTCAAATGAGCAGTTCTTC. Encoded protein: CASRTGGSNEQFF.

The chain couples TRBV10-1 to TRBJ1-5; 7 bases agree with TRBD1. CDR1 WNHNN and CDR2 SYGVQD come from the germline V gene (reference sequence). The CDR3 contains 14 residues. Losses at the gene ends were 6 bases for V and 5 bases for J; bases not matched to a gene: 7. CDR3 protein: CASRRYRGHQPQHF. The CDR3 coding sequence is TGCGCCAGCAGGCGGTACAGGGGTCATCAGCCCCAGCATTTT.

The rearrangement joins TRBV5-5 to TRBJ1-2; perhaps TRBD1 as D (6 bases). Germline V gene sequence: CDR1 SGHKS, CDR2 YYEKEE (reference sequence). The CDR3 is made up of 16 amino acids. V was clipped by 2 bases and J by 8 bases, with 22 bases between them. The CDR3 DNA follows: TGTGCCAGCAGCTTAACCACAGGGAACAGGCTTGGAGGCTACACCTTC. This codes for CASSLTTGNRLGGYTF.